This T cell receptor (beta chain) was found in a study of cytomegalovirus exposure and HLA in healthy donors. PCR was performed using 60 Vbeta and 13 Jbeta primers. Profiling relied on immunoSEQ multiplex PCR, and the TCRdb table lists in-frame clones only, not all of them. Of 150,000 to 200,000 clones in the sample, about 76% were seen once. The CDR3 loop spans 14 amino acids. Germline lookup yields CDR1 SGDLS and CDR2 YYNGEE. V lost 1 base, J lost 0 bases, and 8 bases lay in between. Specimen: PBMCs. This sequence originates from a female donor in good health and CMV-seronegative. The chain combines TRBV9 with TRBJ2-7, with a possible D match to TRBD1 (6 bases). The CDR3 spells CASSVQGFSYEQYF. The CDR3 bases are TGTGCCAGCAGCGTACAGGGGTTCTCCTACGAGCAGTACTTC.